The 28 T cell receptor beta chains reported below all come from one sample, sequenced in a study of blood T cell repertoires in COVID-19 (dated by TCRdb to 2019 to 2021). The library relied on the immunoSEQ multiplex PCR assay. Drawn from immuneACCESS, this table holds only the in-frame rearrangements with V and J called that TCRdb kept. Clones are partly lost; checked studies trace under half to an unresolved V gene and leave the rest unexplained. Across this sample there are around 280,000 clones, with 86% seen only once. Of the sample, 2.1% is held by the ten largest clones. Sequencing was performed on peripheral blood. The receptors come from a woman aged 25 to 39 who had recovered from COVID-19.

This chain joins TRBV27 and TRBJ2-7; D gene unclear. V gave up 7 bases and J gave up 7 bases, with 14 bases separating them. This CDR3 is built from 12 residues. From germline, CDR1 is MNHEY and CDR2 SMNVEV (reference sequence). This CDR3 reads CASTDTKQEQYF. CDR3 sequence (DNA): TGTGCCAGCACCGATACCAAACAGGAGCAGTACTTC.

This chain uses TRBV18 with TRBJ1-1; TRBD1 matches at 9 bases. V was clipped by 3 bases and J by 1 base; unmatched bases: 9. Germline values: CDR1 KGHSH, CDR2 LQKENI. This CDR3 spans 17 amino acids. CDR3 nucleotide sequence: TGTGCCAGCTCACCCGGACAGGGGTCCGTCCGGAACACTGAAGCTTTCTTT. It encodes CASSPGQGSVRNTEAFF.

The V call is TRBV6-5, the J call TRBJ1-1; 7 bases agree with TRBD1. This CDR3 is 16 amino acids long. The trim removed 0 bases at V and 10 bases at J, leaving 14 bases unmatched. CDR1 and CDR2 (germline): MNHEY, SVGAGI. The CDR3 sequence is CASSYSKGLGQGVAFF. CDR3 sequence (DNA): TGTGCCAGCAGTTACTCGAAAGGGCTGGGCCAGGGGGTAGCTTTCTTT.

The chain is built from TRBV20-1 and TRBJ1-2, with 8 bases that match TRBD1. V lost 1 base, J lost 12 bases, and 4 bases stayed unmatched. Germline V gene data show CDR1 as DFQATT and CDR2 as SNEGSKA (reference sequence). This CDR3 comprises 11 residues. CDR3 DNA: TGCAGTGCTAGAGCGGACAGGGCAAACACCTTC. Translating gives CSARADRANTF.

CDR3 residues: CASSFSAGALSYEQYF. CDR3 bases: TGTGCCAGCAGCTTCTCAGCGGGGGCCCTCTCCTACGAGCAGTACTTC. The chain employs TRBV7-8 and TRBJ2-7; the match to TRBD2 covers 8 bases. CDR3 length: 16 residues. J was trimmed by 0 bases and V by 3 bases; bases with no gene match: 7. Germline lookup yields CDR1 SGHVS and CDR2 FQNEAQ.

The chain is built from TRBV2 and TRBJ2-1, with a tentative D call TRBD2 (6 bases). The ends were cut back, 3 bases at V and 4 bases at J, with 7 bases in the middle. Germline V CDR1 and CDR2: SNHLY, FYNNEI. This CDR3 contains 13 residues. The chain's CDR3 is CASSEGRYNEQFF. CDR3 coding DNA: TGTGCCAGCAGTGAGGGGAGGTACAATGAGCAGTTCTTC.

The chain combines TRBV11-2 with TRBJ2-7, with 10 nucleotides matching TRBD2. This CDR3 spans 14 amino acids. V lost 5 bases, J lost 0 bases, and 1 base stayed unmatched. Germline CDR1 SGHAT, CDR2 FQNNGV. The CDR3 loop reads CASSRLAGSYEQYF. CDR3 DNA sequence: TGTGCCAGCAGCCGACTAGCGGGCTCCTACGAGCAGTACTTC.

The chain joins TRBV5-5 to TRBJ2-3; 11 positions agree with TRBD2. This CDR3 comprises 15 residues. Trimming cost V 2 bases and J 4 bases; bases outside gene matches: 3. Germline V gives CDR1 SGHKS, CDR2 YYEKEE (reference sequence). CDR3 residues: CASSLISGGADTQYF. The CDR3 region has the DNA TGTGCCAGCAGCTTAATTAGCGGGGGGGCAGATACGCAGTATTTT.

The rearrangement links TRBV5-1 to TRBJ2-2; 8 nucleotides agree with TRBD2. From germline, CDR1 is SGHRS and CDR2 YFSETQ. V was clipped by 3 bases and J by 1 base; unmatched bases: 5. The CDR3 consists of 16 residues. Here the CDR3 reads CASSSGTRGNTGELFF. The CDR3 DNA follows: TGCGCCAGCAGCTCAGGGACTAGGGGGAACACCGGGGAGCTGTTTTTT.

The J gene is TRBJ2-1, the V gene TRBV5-1, with TRBD2 identical over 10 bases. V gave up 4 bases and J gave up 6 bases; unmatched junction bases: 7. The V gene's germline CDR1 is SGHRS and CDR2 YFSETQ. The CDR3 loop spans 15 amino acids. The CDR3 spells CASSTGTSESNEQFF. The CDR3 DNA reads TGCGCCAGCAGCACCGGGACTAGCGAGTCCAATGAGCAGTTCTTC.

The rearrangement joins TRBV27 to TRBJ2-7; D is perhaps TRBD2 (7 bases). The ends were cut back, 3 bases at V and 2 bases at J, with 11 bases in the middle. Germline CDR1 reads MNHEY; CDR2 reads SMNVEV (reference sequence). The CDR3 sequence is 14 residues long. This chain's CDR3 is CASSFFGGPYEQYF. The CDR3 coding sequence is TGTGCCAGCAGTTTTTTCGGGGGGCCCTACGAGCAGTACTTC.

The V call is TRBV18, the J call TRBJ1-4; TRBD1 might be the D (6 bases). The CDR3 is 16 residues long. Germline CDR1 and CDR2: KGHSH and LQKENI. V gave up 5 bases and J gave up 6 bases, with 19 bases separating them. This chain's CDR3 is CASSSGRGGGDEKLFF. The DNA of the CDR3 is TGTGCCAGCTCATCAGGACGGGGGGGCGGTGATGAAAAACTGTTTTTT.

This clone appeared once. The chain carries TRBV2 and TRBJ1-4, with D unresolved. This CDR3 contains 11 residues. Deletions cut 4 bases from V and 8 bases from J, with 5 bases between. Germline CDR1 reads SNHLY; CDR2 reads FYNNEI. The CDR3 coding sequence is TGTGCCAGCAGTGGGCCGGAAAAACTGTTTTTT. Encoded protein: CASSGPEKLFF.

The chain has TRBV6-5 and TRBJ2-1; 13 bases align to TRBD2. Per the germline V gene, CDR1 is MNHEY and CDR2 is SVGAGI. The CDR3 length is 15 residues. V gave up 5 bases and J gave up 10 bases; unmatched junction bases: 8. For the CDR3, the DNA is TGTGCCAGCAGTCGAGGACTAGCGGGGGCCGGGGAGCAGTTCTTC. Translation gives CASSRGLAGAGEQFF.

This clone was seen a handful of times. The chain employs TRBV5-1 and TRBJ1-5; TRBD1 aligns across 7 bases. CDR3 length equals 13 residues. CDR1 and CDR2 from the germline V gene are SGHRS and YFSETQ. Trimming cost V 4 bases and J 4 bases; bases outside gene matches: 2. The CDR3 bases are TGCGCCAGCAGCCCGGACAGGAATCAGCCCCAGCATTTT. Translating gives CASSPDRNQPQHF.

This clone showed up just once. J is TRBJ1-1 and V is TRBV19; 7 bases fit TRBD1. Germline V gene sequence: CDR1 LNHDA, CDR2 SQIVND (reference sequence). V lost 8 bases and J lost 4; bases outside the gene matches: 13. This CDR3 comprises 15 residues. The CDR3: CASAVGTDRSTEAFF. The CDR3 DNA is TGTGCCAGTGCGGTCGGGACAGACCGCAGCACTGAAGCTTTCTTT.

This chain joins TRBV5-6 and TRBJ1-5, with 9 bases matching TRBD1. V lost 1 base and J lost 4; bases outside the gene matches: 3. The CDR3 spans 15 residues. Germline values: CDR1 SGHDT, CDR2 YYEEEE. This chain's CDR3 is CASSLTGQGNQPQHF. CDR3 in DNA: TGTGCCAGCAGCTTGACAGGACAGGGGAATCAGCCCCAGCATTTT.

The chain couples TRBV19 to TRBJ2-2; a weak D match, TRBD2 (5 bases). CDR3 size: 15 residues. Trimming left V 3 bases short and J 5 bases short, with 13 bases between. CDR1 and CDR2 (germline): LNHDA, SQIVND (reference sequence). The CDR3 DNA is TGTGCCAGTAGTATTTCAAACACGGGGACCGGGGAGCTGTTTTTT. It encodes CASSISNTGTGELFF. Together with reference TRBV19 and TRBJ2-2, the CDR3 gives the full variable domain: DGGITQSPKYLFRKEGQNVTLSCEQNLNHDAMYWYRQDPGQGLRLIYYSQIVNDFQKGDIAEGYSVSREKKESFPLTVTSAQKNPTAFYLCASSISNTGTGELFFGEGSRLTVL.

This clone has a handful of counts. The gene calls are TRBV3-1 (or the pseudogene TRBV3-2) and TRBJ2-7; 9 bases are a match to TRBD1. CDR1 and CDR2 (germline): LGHDT, YNNKEL (reference sequence). J lost 5 bases, V lost 2 bases, and 7 bases had no gene match. The CDR3 spans 15 residues. This chain's CDR3 is CASSQIGQGFHEQYF. In DNA, the CDR3 is TGTGCCAGCAGCCAAATTGGACAGGGGTTCCACGAGCAGTACTTC.

The chain couples TRBV9 to TRBJ2-1, with D maybe TRBD2 (6 bases). The V gene lost 1 base and the J gene lost 5 bases, with 13 bases spanning the gap. The CDR3 loop spans 15 amino acids. The V gene's germline CDR1 is SGDLS and CDR2 YYNGEE. The CDR3 nucleotides read TGTGCCAGCAGCGTAAATGCGGGAAGCCACAATGAGCAGTTCTTC. This codes for CASSVNAGSHNEQFF. The full variable domain, its missing parts supplied by reference TRBV9 and TRBJ2-1, is DSGVTQTPKHLITATGQRVTLRCSPRSGDLSVYWYQQSLDQGLQFLIQYYNGEERAKGNILERFSAQQFPDLHSELNLSSLELGDSALYFCASSVNAGSHNEQFFGPGTRLTVL.

This clone was seen a handful of times. The genes are TRBV3-1 (or the pseudogene TRBV3-2) and TRBJ1-1; 8 bases match TRBD1. The CDR3 contains 13 residues. The germline CDR1 and CDR2 sequences are LGHDT and YNNKEL (reference sequence). V dropped 4 bases and J dropped 9; count of bases not matched to a gene: 7. The CDR3 is CASSPGQGVKAFF. CDR3 in DNA: TGTGCCAGCAGCCCCGGACAGGGAGTTAAAGCTTTCTTT.

The chain uses TRBV5-1 and TRBJ1-5, with 7 bases that match TRBD1. The CDR3 length is 15 residues. The V and J ends lost 0 bases and 5 bases, in that order; junction bases with no gene match: 5. The germline V gene has CDR1 SGHRS and CDR2 YFSETQ. CDR3 loop: CASSLGGQRDQPQHF. DNA of the CDR3: TGCGCCAGCAGCTTGGGGGGACAGAGGGATCAGCCCCAGCATTTT.

This clone was detected ten times or more. The rearrangement links TRBV10-2 to TRBJ1-5, with 7 bases matching TRBD1. The CDR3 sequence is 13 residues long. V lost 6 bases and J lost 3; bases outside the gene matches: 2. CDR1 WSHSY and CDR2 SAAADI come from the germline V gene. CDR3 region: CASRGQYNQPQHF. CDR3 coding DNA: TGCGCCAGCAGGGGACAGTACAATCAGCCCCAGCATTTT.

The chain couples TRBV7-8 to TRBJ2-5, with 8 bases that match TRBD1. Germline V gene sequence: CDR1 SGHVS, CDR2 FQNEAQ. This CDR3 has 15 residues. The ends lost 3 bases at V and 2 bases at J; junction bases unmatched: 5. CDR3 DNA sequence: TGTGCCAGCAGCTTCCTTGGACAGGGACAAGAGACCCAGTACTTC. It yields the protein CASSFLGQGQETQYF.

V and J are TRBV6-5 and TRBJ1-3; 9 nucleotides align to TRBD1. The CDR3 has 14 residues. The germline CDR1 and CDR2 sequences are MNHEY and SVGAGI. The V segment lost 8 bases and the J segment 6 bases; nucleotides outside the gene matches: 8. The CDR3 spells CASVRDRAANTIYF. The CDR3 bases are TGTGCCAGCGTCCGGGACAGGGCGGCAAACACCATATATTTT.

CDR3 bases: TGTGCCAGCAGTCTGCTACAGGCTGCTAATGAAAAACTGTTTTTT. It specifies CASSLLQAANEKLFF. This chain connects TRBV28 to TRBJ1-4; D may be TRBD1 (5 bases). Looked up from germline, CDR1 is MDHEN and CDR2 is SYDVKM. CDR3 length equals 15 residues. Trimming cost V 5 bases and J 3 bases, with 13 bases left between them.

The rearrangement links TRBV6-5 to TRBJ1-3, with 7 bases identical to TRBD1. CDR3 size: 15 residues. V lost 5 bases, J lost 4 bases, and 8 bases stayed unmatched. Per the germline V gene, CDR1 is MNHEY and CDR2 is SVGAGI. CDR3 region: CASSRQGPSGNTIYF. CDR3 sequence (DNA): TGTGCCAGCAGTAGACAGGGTCCTTCCGGAAACACCATATATTTT.

The chain joins TRBV27 to TRBJ1-6; 9 bases map to TRBD1. V lost 6 bases and J lost 13; bases outside the gene matches: 10. CDR1 MNHEY and CDR2 SMNVEV come from the germline V gene (reference sequence). The CDR3 is 14 residues long. CDR3 sequence reads: CASRRGTGSFPLHF. The CDR3 DNA reads TGTGCCAGCAGGCGCGGGACAGGGAGTTTCCCCCTCCACTTT.